This record concerns one TCR beta chain sequence. In the study's own analysis: Amplification with reference gene primers provided the estimates of nucleated cell counts. Sequencing was performed with immunoSEQ multiplex PCR; in TCRdb, only in-frame clones are kept and a portion is missing. V and J calls plus clone size are reproduced from that table; the DNA served to infer D and trimming. This sample has some 100,000 clones, with over 75% found just once. The CDR3 contains 13 residues. The J segment lost 4 bases and the V segment lost 3 bases, leaving 1 base of the junction unmatched. This sample is part of a study of blood T cell repertoires in COVID-19. Across the whole study: Acute and convalescent COVID-19 specimens originated in the United States, Italy and Spain. PBMCs, B-cell-depleted T cells, or T cells provided the cDNA or gDNA that made up the material.

The sequenced material came from peripheral blood. The TCR comes from a human donor in a cohort sampled during active COVID-19. J is TRBJ2-5 and V is TRBV12-3 or TRBV12-4, with 8 bases fitting TRBD2. The DNA for the CDR3 is TGTGCCAGCAGTTTTCGGGAGGGAGAGACCCAGTACTTC. Its translation is CASSFREGETQYF.